Listed here are 17 T cell receptor beta chains from one sample, sequenced in a study of T cell repertoires in ileal Crohn's disease. Sequenced by immunoSEQ multiplex PCR; TCRdb stores in-frame clones only, minus some. Of about 1,900 clones listed, around 88% are singletons. As for time point: neoterminal ileum biopsy at postoperative endoscopy, about 6 months after surgery. Sequenced: ileal tissue. The receptors come from an adult with Crohn's disease.

The chain uses TRBV19 and TRBJ2-7, with 10 bases lining up with TRBD1. The CDR3 contains 15 residues. Per the germline V gene, CDR1 is LNHDA and CDR2 is SQIVND (reference sequence). V trimming: 3 bases; J trimming: 1 base; junction bases outside the gene matches: 3. Here the CDR3 DNA reads TGTGCCAGTAGTATCCGGACAGGGGGGTCCTACGAGCAGTACTTC. It translates to CASSIRTGGSYEQYF.

The chain carries TRBV18 and TRBJ2-1, with TRBD2 identical over 8 bases. V dropped 3 bases and J dropped 0; count of bases not matched to a gene: 4. The germline gives CDR1 KGHSH, CDR2 LQKENI. CDR3 length equals 16 residues. The CDR3 sequence: CASSPQSGSSYNEQFF. DNA of the CDR3: TGTGCCAGCTCACCTCAAAGCGGGAGCTCCTACAATGAGCAGTTCTTC.

This sequence joins TRBV7-2 and TRBJ1-2; 7 positions match TRBD1. Trimming took 0 bases from V and 2 from J; bases not matched to a gene: 3. The CDR3 spans 15 residues. CDR1 is SGHTA, CDR2 FQGNSA, per germline. CDR3 sequence reads: CASSLAGGKNYGYTF. CDR3 DNA: TGTGCCAGCAGCTTAGCAGGGGGCAAAAACTATGGCTACACCTTC.

The chain joins TRBV9 to TRBJ1-2, with D perhaps TRBD1 (6 bases). V lost 2 bases, J lost 5 bases, and 13 bases lay in between. Germline lookup yields CDR1 SGDLS and CDR2 YYNGEE. The CDR3 is 14 residues long. Here the CDR3 reads CASSVRTEFYGYTF. DNA for the CDR3: TGTGCCAGCAGCGTTCGGACAGAGTTTTATGGCTACACCTTC.

The rearrangement links TRBV28 to TRBJ2-4; 10 bases are a match to TRBD1. Trimming at V came to 4 bases and at J to 1 base, leaving 13 bases not matched to a gene. CDR1 is MDHEN, CDR2 SYDVKM, per germline. The CDR3 is 19 residues long. CDR3 loop: CASSSLPGQGSRAKNIQYF. The CDR3 DNA sequence: TGTGCCAGCAGTTCTCTCCCGGGACAGGGGAGTAGGGCCAAAAACATTCAGTACTTC.

The chain combines TRBV5-1 with TRBJ2-3, with D perhaps TRBD1 (5 bases). Germline V lookup: CDR1 SGHRS, CDR2 YFSETQ. V gave up 1 base and J gave up 0 bases, with 15 bases separating them. There are 17 residues in the CDR3. The CDR3 is CASSLLRTTTSTDTQYF. The CDR3 region has the DNA TGCGCCAGCAGCTTGCTCCGGACAACTACTAGCACAGATACGCAGTATTTT.

V usage is TRBV30 and J usage is TRBJ2-1, with D perhaps matching TRBD2 (6 bases). The length of the CDR3 is 12 residues. Trimming took 4 bases from V and 16 from J, leaving 20 bases between them. Germline CDR1 is GTSNPN and CDR2 is SVGIG (reference sequence). CDR3 nucleotides: TGTGCCTGGATTCCCCCCGGGACTCATCCCTTCTTC. Translation gives CAWIPPGTHPFF.

The V and J genes are TRBV30 and TRBJ2-7; D is undetermined. V shed 0 bases and J shed 2 bases, with 8 bases lying between them. This CDR3 comprises 13 residues. In germline, CDR1 is GTSNPN, CDR2 SVGIG (reference sequence). The CDR3 reads CAWSVNNAYEQYF. The CDR3 bases are TGTGCCTGGAGTGTAAACAACGCCTACGAGCAGTACTTC.

This chain joins TRBV9 and TRBJ2-7; D is possibly TRBD1 (5 bases). The CDR3 covers 18 residues. Germline V lookup: CDR1 SGDLS, CDR2 YYNGEE. V lost 0 bases, J lost 3 bases, and 22 bases lay in between. The CDR3 sequence is CASSVGVSRQGNIYEQYF. Written as DNA, the CDR3 is TGTGCCAGCAGCGTAGGAGTGTCCAGGCAGGGTAATATCTACGAGCAGTACTTC.

This rearrangement joins TRBV6-5 to TRBJ1-5; tentatively, D is TRBD1 (5 bases). This CDR3 comprises 16 residues. The germline CDR1 and CDR2 sequences are MNHEY and SVGAGI. V was clipped by 4 bases and J by 7 bases, with 20 bases between them. CDR3 in DNA: TGTGCCAGCAGTTTTCGACGGGGGGATAGTAGCCAGCCCCAGCATTTT. Translation gives CASSFRRGDSSQPQHF.

The chain is built from TRBV6-6 and TRBJ1-1; D unclear. Germline lookup yields CDR1 MNHNY and CDR2 SVGAGI (reference sequence). V lost 2 bases, J lost 7 bases, and 11 bases lay in between. There are 13 residues in the CDR3. In nucleotides, the CDR3 is TGTGCCAGCAGTTACCGAGGTGAGGGTGAAGCTTTCTTT. Protein: CASSYRGEGEAFF.

The chain has TRBV30 and TRBJ2-3; tentatively, D is TRBD1 (6 bases). Per the germline V gene, CDR1 is GTSNPN and CDR2 is SVGIG (reference sequence). The CDR3 is 13 residues long. Trimming took off 3 bases at V and 5 bases at J, with 12 bases between the two ends. The DNA of the CDR3 is TGTGCCTGGAGGAGAGGGACAATAGATACGCAGTATTTT. This codes for CAWRRGTIDTQYF.

The rearrangement links TRBV9 to TRBJ2-1; TRBD2 agrees at 10 bases. With V trimmed by 1 base and J by 6 bases, 7 bases remained unmatched. The CDR3 is made up of 16 amino acids. Germline V gene lookup returns CDR1 SGDLS and CDR2 YYNGEE. The CDR3 DNA reads TGTGCCAGCAGCGTATCCAGCGGGAGGGCCTCCAATGAGCAGTTCTTC. The encoded protein is CASSVSSGRASNEQFF.

This chain joins TRBV29-1 and TRBJ2-5, with TRBD1 matching over 10 bases. The germline V gene encodes CDR1 SQVTM and CDR2 ANQGSEA. This CDR3 is built from 14 residues. V shed 4 bases, J shed 7 bases, and the junction held 9 bases outside the gene matches. CDR3 in amino acids: CSVVLGTGVRTQYF. The CDR3, as DNA: TGCAGCGTTGTACTGGGGACAGGGGTCCGGACCCAGTACTTC.

This clone was seen a single time. V is TRBV12-5 and J is TRBJ1-1; D possibly corresponds to TRBD1 (6 bases). V dropped 0 bases and J dropped 3 bases, with 20 bases sitting between them. The CDR3 totals 18 residues. Germline-derived CDR1 and CDR2 are LGHNT and FRNRAP. CDR3 bases: TGTGCTAGTGGTTTGGTTGGAGCCACAGGGAAGAGGGACACTGAAGCTTTCTTT. Translated, it gives CASGLVGATGKRDTEAFF. Full variable domain (rest looked up from reference TRBV12-5 and TRBJ1-1): DARVTQTPRHKVTEMGQEVTMRCQPILGHNTVFWYRQTMMQGLELLAYFRNRAPLDDSGMPKDRFSAEMPDATLATLKIQPSEPRDSAVYFCASGLVGATGKRDTEAFFGQGTRLTVV.

CDR3 in DNA: TGTGCCTGGAGTGTCTCAGGGGGCTCTGGAAACACCATATATTTT. Its protein is CAWSVSGGSGNTIYF. The chain recombines TRBV30 with TRBJ1-3; 7 bases line up with TRBD1. CDR3 length: 15 amino acids. J gave up 0 bases and V 0 bases, and 2 bases lay outside the gene matches. Germline assignment: CDR1 GTSNPN and CDR2 SVGIG (reference sequence).

The chain is built from TRBV6-4 and TRBJ2-7, with 8 bases that match TRBD2. Germline CDR1 MRHNA, CDR2 SNTAGT. The CDR3 is made up of 17 amino acids. V lost 4 bases, J lost 5 bases, and 16 bases stayed unmatched. CDR3 DNA: TGTGCCAGCAGTGCCTCAGCCCCACAAGCGGGAGTTGACGAGCAGTACTTC. Encoded protein: CASSASAPQAGVDEQYF.